A single sample is the source of the 25 T cell receptor beta chains below, sequenced in a study of post-analysis software for immune sequencing data. Their specific antigens are unknown. Findings and limits, study-wide: A few TRBV segments, TRBV5-6, TRBV5-1 and TRBV20-1 among them, were found more frequent in patients than controls.

Unique molecular identifiers had been added to the TCR beta cDNA libraries. TCRdb used MiXCR to reprocess the PCR reads, holding one entry per CDR3 protein. The sample consists of hundreds of thousands of distinct CDR3 sequences, around 27% of them appearing once. The sample consisted of blood. The source is a girl aged 5 to 17 with multiple sclerosis.

The chain carries TRBV4-1 and TRBJ2-5, with a possible D match to TRBD2 (5 bases). The CDR3 has 13 residues. The germline gives CDR1 MGHRA, CDR2 YSYEKL. Trimming removed 3 bases at V and 11 bases at J, with 16 bases between. The CDR3 DNA follows: TGCGCCAGCAGCCACAGAACGGCTTGGGAGCAGTACTTC. It codes for CASSHRTAWEQYF.

This clonotype occurred a few times. The chain employs TRBV11-2 and TRBJ2-1; TRBD2 matches at 9 bases. In germline, CDR1 is SGHAT, CDR2 FQNNGV. There are 15 residues in the CDR3. V shed 4 bases and J 12 bases; nucleotides not matched to a gene: 13. The CDR3 reads CASSSGGSGSPGQFF. In DNA, the CDR3 is TGTGCCAGCAGCTCAGGGGGTAGCGGGAGTCCGGGGCAGTTCTTC.

This clonotype was seen only a few times. The gene calls are TRBV7-2 and TRBJ2-7; D perhaps matches TRBD1 (6 bases). The germline V gene has CDR1 SGHTA and CDR2 FQGNSA. The CDR3 covers 14 residues. Trimming left V 5 bases short and J 6 bases short, with 17 bases between. Here the CDR3 DNA reads TGTGCCAGCAGCCTCCCCCACACAGGGCTCGAGCAGTACTTC. Encoded protein: CASSLPHTGLEQYF.

This clonotype occurred a few times. The chain uses TRBV12-3 or TRBV12-4 and TRBJ2-1, with TRBD1 matching over 7 bases. The CDR3 has 14 residues. The V and J ends lost 6 bases and 7 bases, in that order; junction bases with no gene match: 9. The CDR3: CASSAQGVMNEQFF. As DNA, the CDR3 is TGTGCCAGCAGCGCTCAGGGGGTAATGAATGAGCAGTTCTTC.

Remarks on this clonotype: A much larger clone differs by one base, so this may be a read error. The rearrangement uses TRBV29-1 and TRBJ2-1; D not certain. The V gene's germline CDR1 is SQVTM and CDR2 ANQGSEA. The CDR3 has 11 residues. The CDR3 is CSVAQNNERFF. The CDR3 nucleotides are TGCAGCGTTGCCCAGAACAATGAGCGGTTCTTC.

This clonotype was seen once. The chain combines TRBV29-1 with TRBJ1-1; D is uncertain. CDR1 is SQVTM and CDR2 is ANQGSEA in the germline V gene. V was clipped by 2 bases and J by 3 bases, with 10 bases between them. The CDR3 totals 13 residues. CDR3: CSVELGGDTEAFF. DNA of the CDR3: TGCAGCGTTGAACTGGGCGGAGACACTGAAGCTTTCTTT.

The chain recombines TRBV4-3 with TRBJ1-5; TRBD1 is a possible D gene (5 bases). The CDR3 sequence is 15 residues long. Trimming left V 0 bases short and J 7 bases short, with 13 bases between. CDR1 and CDR2 from the germline V gene are LGHNA and YSLEER. The CDR3 reads CASSQDRQGGQPQHF. As DNA, the CDR3 is TGCGCCAGCAGCCAAGATAGGCAGGGCGGGCAGCCCCAGCATTTT.

The genes are TRBV6-6 and TRBJ1-5; TRBD1 is a possible D gene (6 bases). There are 16 residues in the CDR3. Per the germline V gene, CDR1 is MNHNY and CDR2 is SVGAGI (reference sequence). The ends were cut back, 2 bases at V and 2 bases at J, with 13 bases in the middle. The CDR3 loop is CASSYDSGGGNQPQHF. The CDR3 DNA is TGTGCCAGCAGTTACGACTCGGGGGGCGGCAATCAGCCCCAGCATTTT.

The chain has TRBV28 and TRBJ2-7; a possible D gene is TRBD2 (5 bases). Germline CDR1 MDHEN, CDR2 SYDVKM. This CDR3 has 14 residues. V dropped 7 bases and J dropped 1 base, with 14 bases sitting between them. The CDR3 here is CASIPPGKSYEQYF. For the CDR3, the DNA is TGTGCCAGCATTCCCCCCGGGAAGTCCTACGAGCAGTACTTC. Filled out from reference TRBV28 and TRBJ2-7, the complete variable domain reads DVKVTQSSRYLVKRTGEKVFLECVQDMDHENMFWYRQDPGLGLRLIYFSYDVKMKEKGDIPEGYSVSREKKERFSLILESASTNQTSMYLCASIPPGKSYEQYFGPGTRLTVT.

Many counts were recorded for this clonotype. The chain carries TRBV4-3 and TRBJ2-1, with 8 bases fitting TRBD2. CDR1 is LGHNA, CDR2 YSLEER, per germline. The J segment lost 5 bases and the V segment lost 1 base, leaving 4 bases of the junction unmatched. The CDR3 totals 15 residues. The CDR3 is CASSQVTSGHNEQFF. The DNA of the CDR3 is TGCGCCAGCAGCCAAGTAACTAGCGGCCACAATGAGCAGTTCTTC.

This clonotype appeared once. Mismatch with germline at one junction end may stem from a read error. The CDR3 DNA sequence: TGCAGCGCCCGAGGTTCAGGGGGCCCTAATGAAAAGCTGTTTTTT. It is translated as CSARGSGGPNEKLFF. The chain is built from TRBV29-1 and TRBJ1-4; 8 nucleotides align to TRBD1. Germline-derived CDR1 and CDR2 are SQVTM and ANQGSEA. The length of the CDR3 is 15 residues.

This clonotype occurred many times. V is TRBV29-1 and J is TRBJ2-5; D is ambiguous. The assigned J gene may be wrong: the sequence end matches TRBJ2-7 better. Germline loops: CDR1 SQVTM, CDR2 ANQGSEA. This CDR3 has 11 residues. CDR3 amino acids: CSVEVVDEQYF. DNA for the CDR3: TGCAGCGTTGAGGTGGTGGACGAGCAGTACTTC.

The chain uses TRBV2 and TRBJ2-6; a weak D match, TRBD2 (7 bases). V was trimmed by 5 bases and J by 2 bases, leaving 10 bases between them. Looked up from germline, CDR1 is SNHLY and CDR2 is FYNNEI. The CDR3 length is 15 residues. As DNA, the CDR3 is TGTGCCAGCAGTAAAGGGGGGGCTGGGGCCAACGTCCTGACTTTC. This sequence encodes CASSKGGAGANVLTF.

In its sample, this clonotype was seen a few times. The DNA of the CDR3 is TGTGCCAGCAGCTCAGGGGGGACAGGGGGGACCCAGTACTTC. Amino acids: CASSSGGTGGTQYF. The V and J genes are TRBV7-2 and TRBJ2-5; 11 positions agree with TRBD1. The CDR3 contains 14 residues. Germline-derived CDR1 and CDR2 are SGHTA and FQGNSA. The trim removed 4 bases at V and 7 bases at J, leaving 5 bases unmatched.

The chain has TRBV28 and TRBJ1-2; a possible D gene is TRBD1 (5 bases). Per the germline V gene, CDR1 is MDHEN and CDR2 is SYDVKM. V was clipped by 6 bases and J by 4 bases, with 18 bases between them. The CDR3 runs 15 residues. The CDR3 loop reads CASRPGRIGGYGYTF. CDR3 nucleotide sequence: TGTGCCAGCAGGCCAGGGAGGATTGGGGGCTATGGCTACACCTTC.

The CDR3 sequence: CAINAGQGGTEAFF. DNA for the CDR3: TGTGCCATCAACGCAGGGCAGGGGGGCACTGAAGCTTTCTTT. The genes are TRBV10-3 and TRBJ1-1; 7 bases line up with TRBD1. There are 14 residues in the CDR3. V shed 7 bases and J 4 bases; nucleotides not matched to a gene: 9. Germline V gives CDR1 ENHRY, CDR2 SYGVKD.

As regards this clonotype: This sequence may be a read error, since a much larger clone differs from it by one base. The chain links TRBV29-1 to TRBJ2-7, with D possibly matching TRBD1 (6 bases). The CDR3 has 15 residues. From germline, CDR1 is SQVTM and CDR2 ANQGSEA. CDR3: CSAISNRAVSYDQYF. In nucleotides, the CDR3 is TGCAGCGCCATATCCAACAGGGCGGTCTCCTACGATCAGTACTTC.

This chain joins TRBV7-8 and TRBJ2-1, with 9 positions matching TRBD2. Germline V gene lookup returns CDR1 SGHVS and CDR2 FQNEAQ. The CDR3 runs 15 residues. Unmatched junction bases numbered 7, after V lost 4 bases and J lost 6 bases. CDR3 sequence (DNA): TGTGCCAGCAGCTACCTAGCGGGAACCATCAATGAGCAGTTCTTC. Translating gives CASSYLAGTINEQFF.

This chain connects TRBV20-1 to TRBJ2-5, with 9 bases lining up with TRBD2. The J call could be wrong; TRBJ2-7 is a better fit for the DNA end. The germline V gene has CDR1 DFQATT and CDR2 SNEGSKA (reference sequence). The CDR3 sequence is 14 residues long. The CDR3, as DNA: TGCAGTGCTAAGCCGGGACTAGCTGTCTACGAGCAGTACTTC. It encodes CSAKPGLAVYEQYF.

This clonotype was found a few times. The genes are TRBV7-2 and TRBJ1-6, with 9 bases lining up with TRBD1. J gave up 7 bases and V 9 bases, and 4 bases lay outside the gene matches. Germline V gene data show CDR1 as SGHTA and CDR2 as FQGNSA. The CDR3 consists of 13 residues. In DNA form, the CDR3 reads TGTGCCAGTAAAGGACAGGGGAATTCACCCCTCCACTTT. It codes for CASKGQGNSPLHF.

The V call is TRBV4-3, the J call TRBJ2-2; D might be TRBD2 (6 bases). The length of the CDR3 is 16 residues. The V and J ends lost 6 bases and 4 bases respectively, with 18 bases between them. The germline V gene has CDR1 LGHNA and CDR2 YSLEER. The CDR3 here is CASSHGGYGVTGELFF. CDR3 nucleotides: TGCGCCAGCAGTCATGGAGGGTATGGGGTCACCGGGGAGCTGTTTTTT.

V gene TRBV4-3 combines with J gene TRBJ1-1; D is undetermined. Germline CDR1 is LGHNA and CDR2 is YSLEER. This CDR3 comprises 15 residues. V lost 0 bases, J lost 11 bases, and 19 bases lay in between. The CDR3 DNA reads as TGCGCCAGCAGCCAAGATAAGGTTTGGCCGCTCGGGGCTTTCTTT. The encoded protein is CASSQDKVWPLGAFF.

This clonotype appeared once. The chain combines TRBV2 with TRBJ1-5; D call uncertain. CDR1 and CDR2 (germline): SNHLY, FYNNEI. CDR3 length: 13 residues. The germline V and J ends were trimmed by 6 bases and 9 bases, with 15 bases remaining between them. The CDR3 bases are TGTGCCAGCAGAGTGGTTAGTGACGGGCCCCAGCATTTT. Protein: CASRVVSDGPQHF. The whole variable domain, remainder taken from reference TRBV2 and TRBJ1-5, is EPEVTQTPSHQVTQMGQEVILRCVPISNHLYFYWYRQILGQKVEFLVSFYNNEISEKSEIFDDQFSVERPDGSNFTLKIRSTKLEDSAMYFCASRVVSDGPQHFGDGTRLSIL.

Only a few counts were recorded for this clonotype. V gene TRBV5-1 combines with J gene TRBJ1-1; 7 bases are shared with TRBD1. Trimming took 7 bases from V and 1 from J; bases not matched to a gene: 10. Germline CDR1 SGHRS, CDR2 YFSETQ. CDR3 length: 15 amino acids. The CDR3: CASAPGQLKNTEAFF. DNA for the CDR3: TGCGCCAGCGCCCCGGGACAGCTAAAGAACACTGAAGCTTTCTTT.

This sequence joins TRBV4-1 and TRBJ2-7; D gene ambiguous. Germline values: CDR1 MGHRA, CDR2 YSYEKL. Trimming shortened V by 1 base and J by 3 bases, and 10 bases separated the two germline ends. The CDR3 covers 14 residues. The CDR3 sequence is CASSQAGEVYEQYF. DNA for the CDR3: TGCGCCAGCAGCCAAGCGGGCGAAGTCTACGAGCAGTACTTC.